What follows is one TCR beta chain and its context. Its cognate antigen is unknown. It was with 60 Vbeta and 13 Jbeta primers that the PCR ran. The table came from immunoSEQ multiplex PCR; TCRdb's copy has only in-frame clones and leaves some out. The sample records around 180,000 clones, around 80% being singletons. Germline V CDR1 and CDR2: SGHDT, YYEEEE. The CDR3 has 16 residues. The V and J ends lost 0 bases and 0 bases respectively, with 11 bases between them. Healthy people donating bone marrow made up the donors. The data originate from a study of cytomegalovirus exposure and HLA in healthy donors. Study-wide findings and caveats: The study recorded 164 TCR beta chains that were cytomegalovirus-associated. Follow-up analysis later connected one missense variant in DCLRE1C with trimming of TCR beta V- and J-genes. Researchers reported that a few CMV-associated chains were confirmed in vitro as CMV antigen-specific.

V and J are TRBV5-6 and TRBJ2-3; maybe TRBD2 (5 bases). The specimen sequenced was PBMCs. The sequence was collected from a boy between 2 and 10 years old in good health and CMV-seronegative. The CDR3 DNA follows: TGTGCCAGCAGCTTGGGACATGGGAGAAGCACAGATACGCAGTATTTT. It is translated as CASSLGHGRSTDTQYF.